The 22 T cell receptor beta chains reported below all come from one sample, sequenced in a study of human thymus T cells. Thymic samples were excised during corrective heart operations. Repertoires were generated with immunoSEQ multiplex PCR, while TCRdb's copy carries only in-frame clones and drops some. The repertoire holds roughly 120,000 clones, with around 94% as singletons. The sequencing sample was made of thymus tissue. The receptors derive from a boy younger than two with a congenital heart defect but otherwise immunologically healthy.

This clone showed up just once. The chain uses TRBV30 and TRBJ2-1, with 7 positions matching TRBD1. V dropped 4 bases and J dropped 3; count of bases not matched to a gene: 0. Per the germline V gene, CDR1 is GTSNPN and CDR2 is SVGIG (reference sequence). The CDR3 runs to 12 residues. CDR3 residues: CAWTGGYNEQFF. CDR3 bases: TGTGCCTGGACAGGGGGCTACAATGAGCAGTTCTTC.

The chain couples TRBV18 to TRBJ1-1; the D is unclear. Trimming stripped 4 bases from V and 4 bases from J, with 10 bases between. Germline V gives CDR1 KGHSH, CDR2 LQKENI. The CDR3 loop spans 13 amino acids. The chain's CDR3 is CASSLSRTTEAFF. CDR3 nucleotides: TGTGCCAGCTCACTGTCCAGGACCACTGAAGCTTTCTTT.

J is TRBJ1-5 and V is TRBV5-4, with TRBD1 identical over 9 bases. The CDR3 contains 17 residues. The trim removed 4 bases at V and 0 bases at J, leaving 8 bases unmatched. Germline V gene data show CDR1 as SGHNT and CDR2 as YYREEE (reference sequence). Written as DNA, the CDR3 is TGTGCCAGCAGCATAAACTGGACAGGGGCTAGCAATCAGCCCCAGCATTTT. Its translation: CASSINWTGASNQPQHF.

The chain recombines TRBV5-1 with TRBJ1-2; D perhaps matches TRBD1 (5 bases). CDR3 length: 14 residues. Trimming took 5 bases from V and 0 from J, leaving 11 bases between them. In germline, CDR1 is SGHRS, CDR2 YFSETQ. CDR3 in DNA: TGCGCCAGCAGTCTTGGGACGGCTAACTATGGCTACACCTTC. This sequence encodes CASSLGTANYGYTF. The complete variable domain, with remaining parts taken from reference TRBV5-1 and TRBJ1-2, reads KAGVTQTPRYLIKTRGQQVTLSCSPISGHRSVSWYQQTPGQGLQFLFEYFSETQRNKGNFPGRFSGRQFSNSRSEMNVSTLELGDSALYLCASSLGTANYGYTFGSGTRLTVV.

The genes are TRBV2 and TRBJ1-1, with D possibly matching TRBD1 (5 bases). This CDR3 is built from 14 residues. Germline CDR1 reads SNHLY; CDR2 reads FYNNEI. V shed 5 bases and J shed 1 base, with 11 bases lying between them. The CDR3: CASSFPQGNTEAFF. DNA of the CDR3: TGTGCCAGCAGTTTCCCCCAGGGGAACACTGAAGCTTTCTTT.

V is TRBV4-3 and J is TRBJ1-1, with 8 nucleotides matching TRBD1. Germline V gene sequence: CDR1 LGHNA, CDR2 YSLEER. With 4 bases clipped from V and 6 bases from J, the junction kept 10 bases outside the gene matches. The CDR3 loop spans 15 amino acids. The CDR3 here is CASSRDRGGEAEAFF. CDR3 in DNA: TGCGCCAGCAGCCGTGACAGGGGCGGGGAAGCTGAAGCTTTCTTT.

The V and J genes are TRBV6-5 and TRBJ1-3; no clear D gene. The CDR3 is made up of 11 amino acids. Germline assignment: CDR1 MNHEY and CDR2 SVGAGI. Trimming left V 8 bases short and J 5 bases short, with 7 bases between. CDR3: CASQTRNTIYF. DNA of the CDR3: TGTGCCAGCCAAACCCGAAACACCATATATTTT.

This clone was seen only once. This chain links TRBV7-9 with TRBJ2-7; D not certain. The V gene's germline CDR1 is SEHNR and CDR2 FQNEAQ (reference sequence). With 2 bases removed from V and 3 bases from J, the gap between germline ends came to 5 bases. This CDR3 has 12 residues. The CDR3 nucleotides read TGTGCCAGCAGCTTAAACCTCTACGAGCAGTACTTC. It is translated as CASSLNLYEQYF.

The genes are TRBV13 and TRBJ2-3, with no clear D. This CDR3 contains 14 residues. The V end lost 5 bases, the J end lost 4 bases, and 13 bases lay between the germline ends. Germline values: CDR1 PRHDT, CDR2 FYEKMQ (reference sequence). CDR3 amino acids: CASSPLDPPDTQYF. For the CDR3, the DNA is TGTGCCAGCAGCCCGCTAGACCCCCCAGATACGCAGTATTTT.

The genes are TRBV4-3 and TRBJ2-2; 8 bases map to TRBD2. The CDR3 has 15 amino acids. With 1 base clipped from V and 5 bases from J, the junction kept 3 bases outside the gene matches. Germline V gene sequence: CDR1 LGHNA, CDR2 YSLEER. CDR3 bases: TGCGCCAGCAGCCAAGGAACTAGCGGTACCGGGGAGCTGTTTTTT. Its translation is CASSQGTSGTGELFF.

The chain combines TRBV7-9 with TRBJ2-3; D remains unclear. The V gene lost 2 bases and the J gene lost 5 bases, with 17 bases spanning the gap. Looked up from germline, CDR1 is SEHNR and CDR2 is FQNEAQ (reference sequence). The CDR3 spans 16 residues. The CDR3 DNA is TGTGCCAGCAGCTTACCACAAACGTCCCGTATAGATACGCAGTATTTT. This sequence encodes CASSLPQTSRIDTQYF. The full variable domain, with the rest looked up from reference TRBV7-9 and TRBJ2-3, is DTGVSQNPRHKITKRGQNVTFRCDPISEHNRLYWYRQTLGQGPEFLTYFQNEAQLEKSRLLSDRFSAERPKGSFSTLEIQRTEQGDSAMYLCASSLPQTSRIDTQYFGPGTRLTVL.

This sequence joins TRBV7-2 and TRBJ1-5, with D unresolved. This CDR3 has 13 amino acids. V shed 0 bases and J shed 5 bases, with 5 bases lying between them. Germline V gene data show CDR1 as SGHTA and CDR2 as FQGNSA. CDR3 sequence: CASSLATHQPQHF. The CDR3 nucleotides are TGTGCCAGCAGCTTAGCGACCCATCAGCCCCAGCATTTT. Full variable domain (outside the CDR3, taken from reference TRBV7-2 and TRBJ1-5): GAGVSQSPSNKVTEKGKDVELRCDPISGHTALYWYRQSLGQGLEFLIYFQGNSAPDKSGLPSDRFSAERTGGSVSTLTIQRTQQEDSAVYLCASSLATHQPQHFGDGTRLSIL.

This clone was seen a handful of times. V is TRBV7-3 and J is TRBJ2-1, with D perhaps TRBD1 or TRBD2 (5 bases each). V was clipped by 4 bases and J by 8 bases, with 12 bases between them. The germline V gene encodes CDR1 SGHTA and CDR2 FQGTGA. The CDR3 spans 13 residues. This chain's CDR3 is CASSSGDRDEQFF. CDR3 nucleotides: TGTGCCAGCAGCTCCGGGGACCGGGATGAGCAGTTCTTC.

The chain employs TRBV21-1 and TRBJ2-2. TRBV21-1 is flagged as a pseudogene. The CDR3 spans 12 residues. The CDR3 protein is CASYEGPGELFF. In DNA form, the CDR3 reads TGTGCCAGCTACGAAGGTCCCGGGGAGCTGTTTTTT.

The gene calls are TRBV28 and TRBJ1-1; 11 nucleotides align to TRBD1. CDR3 length: 17 residues. The V and J ends lost 5 bases and 6 bases, in that order; junction bases with no gene match: 14. Germline values: CDR1 MDHEN, CDR2 SYDVKM. CDR3 nucleotide sequence: TGTGCCAGCAGTACTTACCTCGGACAGGGGGCGAATTCTGAAGCTTTCTTT. The encoded protein is CASSTYLGQGANSEAFF.

The J gene is TRBJ1-5, the V gene TRBV11-2; 7 positions match TRBD1. The V and J ends lost 4 bases and 2 bases, in that order; junction bases with no gene match: 8. There are 16 residues in the CDR3. The germline CDR1 and CDR2 sequences are SGHAT and FQNNGV. This CDR3 is CASSSGHRGGNQPQHF. The CDR3 coding sequence is TGTGCCAGCAGCTCGGGCCACAGGGGAGGCAATCAGCCCCAGCATTTT.

The chain joins TRBV4-1 to TRBJ2-7; no clear D. CDR3 length equals 13 residues. The germline V gene has CDR1 MGHRA and CDR2 YSYEKL. Deletions cut 0 bases from V and 7 bases from J, with 10 bases between. The CDR3 bases are TGCGCCAGCAGCCAAGAGATTTCCCCTGAGCAGTACTTC. Translation gives CASSQEISPEQYF.

The chain employs TRBV7-2 and TRBJ1-6, with 8 bases fitting TRBD1. The CDR3 is 18 amino acids. V gave up 4 bases and J gave up 8 bases; unmatched junction bases: 16. Per the germline V gene, CDR1 is SGHTA and CDR2 is FQGNSA. The CDR3 loop reads CASSSSNRQGIEDSPLHF. CDR3 DNA: TGTGCCAGCAGCTCCAGCAACCGACAGGGGATTGAAGATTCACCCCTCCACTTT.

The rearrangement uses TRBV5-3 and TRBJ1-1; TRBD1 aligns across 8 bases. TRBV5-3 carries the ORF label, with uncertain function. The V gene end was trimmed by 3 bases and the J gene end by 4 bases; junction bases not matched to a gene: 8. There are 15 residues in the CDR3. DNA for the CDR3: TGTGCCAGAAGCTCTGGGGATACAGGGGGCACTGAAGCTTTCTTT. Translating it yields CARSSGDTGGTEAFF.

The genes are TRBV7-8 and TRBJ1-2; possible D gene TRBD1, 6 bases. The germline V gene has CDR1 SGHVS and CDR2 FQNEAQ. This CDR3 is built from 14 residues. V lost 5 bases and J 4 bases, leaving 14 bases between the germline ends. CDR3 bases: TGTGCCAGCAGCCCCGGACAGACCGGCTATGGCTACACCTTC. Its translation is CASSPGQTGYGYTF.

The chain combines TRBV29-1 with TRBJ1-2, with D hard to call. CDR1 is SQVTM, CDR2 ANQGSEA, per germline. The CDR3 is 13 residues long. V lost 6 bases and J 4 bases, leaving 15 bases between the germline ends. CDR3 protein: CSVHRYGGYGYTF. CDR3 sequence (DNA): TGCAGCGTACACAGATACGGCGGCTATGGCTACACCTTC.

The chain uses TRBV6-6 and TRBJ2-1, with D possibly matching TRBD2 (6 bases). The CDR3 spans 16 residues. Trimming stripped 2 bases from V and 6 bases from J, with 17 bases between. CDR1 is MNHNY, CDR2 SVGAGI, per germline (reference sequence). CDR3 sequence reads: CASSYLPREVFNEQFF. Written as DNA, the CDR3 is TGTGCCAGCAGTTACCTCCCAAGGGAGGTTTTCAATGAGCAGTTCTTC.